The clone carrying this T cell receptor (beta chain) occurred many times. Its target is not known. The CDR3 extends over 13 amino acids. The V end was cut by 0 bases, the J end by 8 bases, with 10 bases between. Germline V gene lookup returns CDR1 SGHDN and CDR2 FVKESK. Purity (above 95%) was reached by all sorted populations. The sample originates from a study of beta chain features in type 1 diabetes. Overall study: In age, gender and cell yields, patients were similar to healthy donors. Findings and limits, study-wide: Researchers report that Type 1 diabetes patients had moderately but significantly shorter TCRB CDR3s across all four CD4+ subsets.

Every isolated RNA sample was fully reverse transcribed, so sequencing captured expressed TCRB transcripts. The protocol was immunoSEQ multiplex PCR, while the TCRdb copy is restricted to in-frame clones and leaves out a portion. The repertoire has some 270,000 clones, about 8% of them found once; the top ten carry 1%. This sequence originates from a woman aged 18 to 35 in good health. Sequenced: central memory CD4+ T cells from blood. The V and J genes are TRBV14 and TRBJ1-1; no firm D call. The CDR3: CASSQDPSREAFF. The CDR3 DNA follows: TGTGCCAGCAGCCAAGATCCCTCGCGAGAAGCTTTCTTT.